This TCR beta chain emerged from a study of somatic mutations in cytotoxic T cells in rheumatoid arthritis. This CDR3 comprises 16 residues. Unmatched junction bases numbered 7, after V lost 1 base and J lost 8 bases. From germline, CDR1 is SGHAT and CDR2 FQNNGV. Turning to this clone: Its target is unknown.

Study-wide results and caveats: A rise in CD8+ clonality with age was seen in rheumatoid arthritis patients but not in healthy controls.

The table came from immunoSEQ multiplex PCR; TCRdb's copy has only in-frame clones and leaves some out. The table lists approximately 5,300 clones, roughly 74% of them singletons. The chain combines TRBV11-2 with TRBJ2-2; 10 bases agree with TRBD2. This receptor was taken from a man aged 35 to 55 with rheumatoid arthritis. The sequencing used CD8+ T cells sorted from blood, collected at a follow-up visit. The CDR3 DNA is TGTGCCAGCAGCTTAGTCCGGGTAGCGGGAGGAGGGGAGCTGTTTTTT. Its translation is CASSLVRVAGGGELFF.